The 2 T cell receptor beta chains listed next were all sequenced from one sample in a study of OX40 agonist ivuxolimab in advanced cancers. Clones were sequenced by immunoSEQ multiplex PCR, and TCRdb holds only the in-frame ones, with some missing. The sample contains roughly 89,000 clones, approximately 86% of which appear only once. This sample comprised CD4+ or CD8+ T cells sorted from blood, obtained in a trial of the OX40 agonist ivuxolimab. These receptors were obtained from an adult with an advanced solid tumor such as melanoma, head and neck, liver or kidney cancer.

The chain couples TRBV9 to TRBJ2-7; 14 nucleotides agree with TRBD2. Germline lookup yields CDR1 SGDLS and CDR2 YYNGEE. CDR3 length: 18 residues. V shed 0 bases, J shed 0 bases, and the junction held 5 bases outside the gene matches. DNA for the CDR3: TGTGCCAGCAGCGTAGGACTAGCGGGAGGGCCATCCTCCTACGAGCAGTACTTC. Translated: CASSVGLAGGPSSYEQYF.

The CDR3 bases are TGCGCCAGCAGTACCGGGACAGGGGGTGGAGCATCACCCCTCCACTTT. Amino acids: CASSTGTGGGASPLHF. The chain recombines TRBV5-1 with TRBJ1-6, with 11 bases aligning to TRBD1. The V gene end was trimmed by 5 bases and the J gene end by 10 bases; junction bases not matched to a gene: 11. The CDR3 contains 16 residues. From germline, CDR1 is SGHRS and CDR2 YFSETQ.